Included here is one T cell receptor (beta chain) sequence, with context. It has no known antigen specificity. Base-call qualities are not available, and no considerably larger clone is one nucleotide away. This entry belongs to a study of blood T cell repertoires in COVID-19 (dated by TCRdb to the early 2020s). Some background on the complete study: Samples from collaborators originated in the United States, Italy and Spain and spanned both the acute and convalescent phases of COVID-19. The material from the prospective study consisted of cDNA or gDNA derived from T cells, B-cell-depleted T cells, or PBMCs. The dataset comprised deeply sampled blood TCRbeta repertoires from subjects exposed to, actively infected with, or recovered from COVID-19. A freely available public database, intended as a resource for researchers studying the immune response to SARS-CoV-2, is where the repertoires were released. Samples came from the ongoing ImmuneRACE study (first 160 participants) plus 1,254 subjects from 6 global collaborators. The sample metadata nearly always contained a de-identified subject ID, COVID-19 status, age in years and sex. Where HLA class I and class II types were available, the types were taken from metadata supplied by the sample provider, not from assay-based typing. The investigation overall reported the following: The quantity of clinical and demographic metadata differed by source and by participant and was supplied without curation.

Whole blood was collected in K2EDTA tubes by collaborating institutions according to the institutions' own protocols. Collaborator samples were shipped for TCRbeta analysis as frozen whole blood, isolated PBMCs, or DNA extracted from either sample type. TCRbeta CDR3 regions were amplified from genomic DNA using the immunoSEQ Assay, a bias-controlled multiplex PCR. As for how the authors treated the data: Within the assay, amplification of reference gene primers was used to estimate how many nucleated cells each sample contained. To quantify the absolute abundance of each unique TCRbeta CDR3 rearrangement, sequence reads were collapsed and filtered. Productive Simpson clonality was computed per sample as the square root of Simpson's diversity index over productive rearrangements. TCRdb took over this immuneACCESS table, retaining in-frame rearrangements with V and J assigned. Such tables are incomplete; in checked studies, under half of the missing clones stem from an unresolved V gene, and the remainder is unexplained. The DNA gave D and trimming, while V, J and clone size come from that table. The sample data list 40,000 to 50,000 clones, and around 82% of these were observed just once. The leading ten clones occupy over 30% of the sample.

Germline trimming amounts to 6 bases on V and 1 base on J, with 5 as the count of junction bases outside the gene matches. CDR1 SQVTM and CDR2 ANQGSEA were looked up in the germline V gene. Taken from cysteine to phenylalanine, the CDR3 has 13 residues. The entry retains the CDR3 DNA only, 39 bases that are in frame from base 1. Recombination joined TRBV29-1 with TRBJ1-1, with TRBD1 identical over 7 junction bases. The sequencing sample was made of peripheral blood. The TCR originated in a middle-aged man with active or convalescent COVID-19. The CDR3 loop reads CSVSDRANTEAFF. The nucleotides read TGCAGCGTCTCAGACAGGGCGAACACTGAAGCTTTCTTT.